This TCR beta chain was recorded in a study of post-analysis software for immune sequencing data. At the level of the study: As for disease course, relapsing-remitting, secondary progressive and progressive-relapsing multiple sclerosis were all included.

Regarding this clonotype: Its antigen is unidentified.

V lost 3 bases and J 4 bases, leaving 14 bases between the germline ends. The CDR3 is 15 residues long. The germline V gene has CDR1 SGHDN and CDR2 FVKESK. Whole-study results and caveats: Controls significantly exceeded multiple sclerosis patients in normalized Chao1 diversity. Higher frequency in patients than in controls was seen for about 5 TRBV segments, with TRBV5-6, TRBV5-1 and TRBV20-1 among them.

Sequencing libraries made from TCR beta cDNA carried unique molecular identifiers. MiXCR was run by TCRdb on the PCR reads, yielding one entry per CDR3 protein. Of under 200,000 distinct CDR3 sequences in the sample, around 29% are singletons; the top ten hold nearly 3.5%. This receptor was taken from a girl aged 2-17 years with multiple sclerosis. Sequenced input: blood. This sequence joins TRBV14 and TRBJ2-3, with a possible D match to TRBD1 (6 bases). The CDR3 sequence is CASSQPGRGADTQYF. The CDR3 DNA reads TGTGCCAGCAGCCAGCCCGGCAGGGGCGCAGATACGCAGTATTTT.